The rows below give T cell receptor beta chains drawn from one sample of a study of T cells in localized non-small cell lung cancer. The method was immunoSEQ multiplex PCR; TCRdb's version includes in-frame clones alone and lacks a portion of them. This table holds some 140,000 clones, 70% to 90% found once. The sample in question was peripheral blood, obtained before any cancer treatment. The receptors derive from a female donor older than 55 with stage I lung adenocarcinoma. CDR3s include the opening cysteine and the closing phenylalanine or tryptophan. D genes are given only for firm matches. Expanded clones get a size class; other rows say once, few or many, or leave the size out.

j_call | v_call | clone_size | d_call | cdr3_nt | cdr3_aa
TRBJ2-2 | TRBV5-1 | . | . | TGCGCCAGTTTCAGGGACCGATCGAACACCGGGGAGCTGTTTTTT | CASFRDRSNTGELFF
TRBJ2-5 | TRBV9 | few | . | TGTGCCAGCAGCGCCGGACTGGTACAAGAGACCCAGTACTTC | CASSAGLVQETQYF
TRBJ2-1 | TRBV5-8 | once | . | TGTGCCAGCAGCTTGGTGGGGGGCAATGAGCAGTTCTTC | CASSLVGGNEQFF
TRBJ1-1 | TRBV27 | . | . | TGTGCCAGCAGTTTAAAGCAGAACACTGAAGCTTTCTTT | CASSLKQNTEAFF
TRBJ2-7 | TRBV7-3 | . | TRBD2 | TGTGCCAGCAGCTCTGATAGCGGGAGAGGCAACGAGCAGTACTTC | CASSSDSGRGNEQYF
TRBJ1-1 | TRBV6-5 | . | . | TGTGCCAGCTGGCGGGGGCCTAACACTGAAGCTTTCTTT | CASWRGPNTEAFF
TRBJ2-1 | TRBV11-2 | . | TRBD2 | TGTGCCAGCAGCTTAGAGGGAGTCCTTGCGGGAGTAATTACGTTCTTC | CASSLEGVLAGVITFF
TRBJ2-5 | TRBV6-1 | . | . | TGTGCCAGCAGGGCACTGGAAATTAAAGAGACCCAGTACTTC | CASRALEIKETQYF
TRBJ2-1 | TRBV2 | . | . | TGTGCCAGCAGGAAGGGACCCCCGCCGGGGTTCTTC | CASRKGPPPGFF
TRBJ2-1 | TRBV7-3 | . | TRBD1 | TGTGCCAGCAGCTCCTCACCCTCGGGACAGGGCTACAATGAGCAGTTCTTC | CASSSSPSGQGYNEQFF
TRBJ1-4 | TRBV19 | . | . | TGTGCCAGTAGTATAGTCGACAGTGCCAATGAAAAACTGTTTTTT | CASSIVDSANEKLFF
TRBJ2-5 | TRBV11-1 | . | TRBD2 | TGTGCCAGCAGCTTAGAGCAAGGGGAGGGAGAGACCCAGTACTTC | CASSLEQGEGETQYF
TRBJ1-1 | TRBV28 | . | . | TGTGCCAGCAGTTTAAAGTCCACTGAAGCTTTCTTT | CASSLKSTEAFF
TRBJ2-7 | TRBV7-6 | . | TRBD2 | TGTGCCAGCAGCTTAGCCCCGGGGGGGGGTACTACTTACGAGCAGTACTTC | CASSLAPGGGTTYEQYF
TRBJ1-1 | TRBV15 | . | . | TGTGCCACCAGCAGAGACCAGGACAACACTGAAGCTTTCTTT | CATSRDQDNTEAFF
TRBJ2-7 | TRBV7-9 | . | . | TGTGCCAGCAGCCCACCGCTGGATCTTGCGTCTACACACGAGCAGTACTTC | CASSPPLDLASTHEQYF
TRBJ2-3 | TRBV19 | . | . | TGTGCCAGTAGACCAGACTATACAGATACGCAGTATTTT | CASRPDYTDTQYF
TRBJ1-1 | TRBV29-1 | . | . | TGCAGCGTTGGGGTGTACGCGGCTTTCTTT | CSVGVYAAFF
TRBJ2-3 | TRBV29-1 | . | TRBD2 | TGCAGCGTACCCCAGGGCGGGAGGGCCTTAGGTGCGCAGTATTTT | CSVPQGGRALGAQYF
TRBJ2-3 | TRBV7-3 | . | . | TGTGCCAGCAGCAAGGACTCATACACAGATACGCAGTATTTT | CASSKDSYTDTQYF
TRBJ2-2 | TRBV11-3 | . | . | TGTGCCAGCAGCTTGGGCACCGGGGAGCTGTTTTTT | CASSLGTGELFF
TRBJ2-5 | TRBV5-1 | . | . | TGCGCCAGCAGCTGGCGGGTAGGTCTGGAGACCCAGTACTTC | CASSWRVGLETQYF
TRBJ2-3 | TRBV5-1 | . | TRBD2 | TGCGCCAGCAGCTCAGGACTAGCGGCCTCGACCCGCACAGATACGCAGTATTTT | CASSSGLAASTRTDTQYF
TRBJ2-7 | TRBV28 | . | TRBD2 | TGTGCCAGCAGTTGGAGCGGGAGTTCTTCCTACGAGCAGTACTTC | CASSWSGSSSYEQYF
TRBJ1-2 | TRBV5-1 | . | . | TGCGCCAGCAGCTTGGAAATCGGGACAATCTATGGCTACACCTTC | CASSLEIGTIYGYTF
TRBJ1-5 | TRBV6-5 | . | . | TGTGCCAGCACCCCGCCAGTTATCCGCGGGCATTTT | CASTPPVIRGHF
TRBJ2-3 | TRBV10-1 | . | . | TGCGCCAGCAGACCGACAGGAAGCACAGATACGCAGTATTTT | CASRPTGSTDTQYF
TRBJ2-3 | TRBV18 | . | TRBD2 | TGTGCCAGCTCACTTACGACTAGCGGGGGTACAGATACGCAGTATTTT | CASSLTTSGGTDTQYF
TRBJ1-2 | TRBV19 | . | . | TGTGCCAGTAGTATAGATCTCGACAGCTATGGCCACACCTTC | CASSIDLDSYGHTF
TRBJ1-5 | TRBV19 | . | . | TGTGCCAGTAGTATAGCCCGTTTGGGGAATCAGCCCCAGCATTTT | CASSIARLGNQPQHF
TRBJ1-5 | TRBV6-4 | . | . | TGTGCCACCACGGACGTGGAGTCTCGGCATCAGCCCCAGCATTTT | CATTDVESRHQPQHF
TRBJ2-7 | TRBV11-2 | . | TRBD2 | TGTGCCAGCAGCTCAGACGGGACTAGCGGGCGCCTCGGGCAGTACTTC | CASSSDGTSGRLGQYF
TRBJ1-1 | TRBV5-5 | . | . | TGTGCCAGCAGCTTGGGCGGGGGCGTGAACACTGAAGCTTTCTTT | CASSLGGGVNTEAFF
TRBJ1-4 | TRBV10-2 | once | . | TGCGCCAGCAGCCGAGATACAACTAATGAAAAACTGTTTTTT | CASSRDTTNEKLFF
TRBJ2-7 | TRBV29-1 | . | TRBD2 | TGCAGCGTTCTCCTAGCGGGGGTCTACGAGCAGTACTTC | CSVLLAGVYEQYF
TRBJ1-1 | TRBV30 | . | . | TGTGCCTGGAGTAGGTGGAGGGGGTTAGGGACTGAAGCTTTCTTT | CAWSRWRGLGTEAFF
TRBJ2-1 | TRBV4-1 | . | TRBD2 | TGCGCCAGCAGCCAAGAACGACTAGCGGGAGTGGATGAGCAGTTCTTC | CASSQERLAGVDEQFF
TRBJ2-7 | TRBV6-5 | . | . | TGTGCCAGCAGGCGCCAGAACTACGAGCAGTACTTC | CASRRQNYEQYF
TRBJ2-7 | TRBV19 | . | TRBD1 | TGTGCCAGTAGTGGCGGACAGGGTACCTACGAGCAGTACTTC | CASSGGQGTYEQYF
TRBJ2-3 | TRBV6-1 | . | . | TGTGCGATAGGTCCAGGGGCAGATACGCAGTATTTT | CAIGPGADTQYF